A selection of T cell receptor beta chains follows, all from one sample in a study of shared clonotypes between healthy human individuals. Clones were sequenced by immunoSEQ multiplex PCR, and TCRdb holds only the in-frame ones, with some missing. The sample lists about 2 million clones, over 85% occurring once. The specimen sequenced was naive CD4+ T cells sorted from blood. Source of these receptors: a young man in good health. The conserved cysteine and the conserved F or W are not part of the CDR3 here.

J gene	V gene	CDR3 protein
TRBJ2-5	TRBV5-4	ASSFGQGEETQY
TRBJ1-2	TRBV5-1	ASSQTGTVNYGYT
TRBJ2-1	TRBV9	ASSSAGGTNEQF
TRBJ1-5	TRBV28	ATDTAISNQPQH
TRBJ2-2	TRBV4-3	ASSTRRGIGELF
TRBJ2-5	TRBV28	ASRPSRSQETQY
TRBJ2-7	TRBV27	ASSSRGALGYEQY
TRBJ1-4	TRBV6-5	ASSSLGSTNEKLF
TRBJ2-1	TRBV6-5	ASSYGRGQYNEQF
TRBJ2-1	TRBV27	ASSLDPTSGRSSNEQF
TRBJ1-5	TRBV6-5	ASSYSQGANQPQH
TRBJ2-5	TRBV5-6	ASSSGLAGGQETQY
TRBJ2-2	TRBV30	AWSAGGELF
TRBJ1-2	TRBV10-2	ASSESRQNYGYT
TRBJ2-7	TRBV5-6	ASSWGKQAIYEQY
TRBJ2-7	TRBV30	AWSPLGTGVYEQY
TRBJ2-1	TRBV10-3	AISESFRLAGGFSGQF
TRBJ1-1	TRBV29-1	SVERGSEAF
TRBJ1-1	TRBV4-1	ASSQVAGGTEAF
TRBJ2-7	TRBV6-5	ASSIGLAAYEQY
TRBJ2-7	TRBV30	AWIESGTSSSGEQY